Below are 4 T cell receptor beta chains sequenced from a single sample in a study of blood T cell repertoires in COVID-19. Clones were sequenced by immunoSEQ multiplex PCR, and TCRdb holds only the in-frame ones, with some missing. This sample has under 300,000 clones, with less than 85% found just once. The source material was peripheral blood. The source of these receptors is a human donor with COVID-19, enrolled during active disease. The donor label of this sample is uncertain.

J is TRBJ1-5 and V is TRBV7-2, with 7 nucleotides matching TRBD1. From germline, CDR1 is SGHTA and CDR2 FQGNSA. V trimming: 5 bases; J trimming: 4 bases; junction bases outside the gene matches: 11. The CDR3 has 16 amino acids. CDR3 DNA sequence: TGTGCCAGCAGCCTTGAAAGCAGGGGGTCTAATCAGCCCCAGCATTTT. It yields the protein CASSLESRGSNQPQHF.

This clone is a singleton in its sample. The rearrangement uses TRBV6-6 and TRBJ1-3; 7 nucleotides match TRBD1. The V gene's germline CDR1 is MNHNY and CDR2 SVGAGI (reference sequence). The V gene end was trimmed by 6 bases and the J gene end by 2 bases; junction bases not matched to a gene: 4. The CDR3 loop spans 14 amino acids. In DNA, the CDR3 is TGTGCCAGCAGCAACGACAGGGCTGGAAACACCATATATTTT. Encoded protein: CASSNDRAGNTIYF.

This sequence joins TRBV29-1 and TRBJ1-4, with 7 bases fitting TRBD1. CDR3 length equals 13 residues. The V gene end was trimmed by 2 bases and the J gene end by 7 bases; junction bases not matched to a gene: 4. CDR1 is SQVTM, CDR2 ANQGSEA, per germline. CDR3 amino acids: CSVEKGAGEKLFF. The DNA for the CDR3 is TGCAGCGTTGAAAAGGGGGCGGGTGAAAAACTGTTTTTT.

V is TRBV6-5 and J is TRBJ1-1, with unresolved D. CDR1 and CDR2 from the germline V gene are MNHEY and SVGAGI. V shed 0 bases and J shed 8 bases, with 10 bases lying between them. This CDR3 has 13 amino acids. The CDR3 reads CASSYSYPREAFF. The CDR3 DNA is TGTGCCAGCAGTTACTCGTATCCGAGAGAAGCTTTCTTT.